This T cell receptor beta chain was recovered during a study of T cell responses to AZD1222 COVID-19 vaccine. Looking at the study overall: Second doses at about 4 or about 12 weeks were pooled. Overall study results and limits: Compared with day 0, the breadth and depth of the Spike-specific TCR repertoire rose significantly after two doses of AZD1222. Donors in the cohort were predominantly white British and more often female, and clonal diversity was possibly underestimated. Nearly half of spike-specific TCRs reportedly go after variant regions that carry no mutations.

The CDR3 has 14 amino acids. Germline-derived CDR1 and CDR2 are MNHEY and SMNVEV (reference sequence). V was clipped by 3 bases and J by 1 base, with 9 bases between them. TCRdb's copy holds only in-frame clones and misses some; the assay was immunoSEQ multiplex PCR. The sample shows some 100,000 clones, around nine tenths of them seen only once. On this clone itself: Its antigen is unidentified.

This receptor was taken from an adult in good health. The chain joins TRBV27 to TRBJ1-1; TRBD1 might be the D (6 bases). The material was peripheral blood, obtained on day 0 of AZD1222 vaccination. The CDR3 loop reads CASSFTGPNTEAFF. CDR3 in DNA: TGTGCCAGCAGTTTTACAGGGCCGAACACTGAAGCTTTCTTT.